Listed here is a single TCR beta chain. Its specificity is unknown. Germline V gives CDR1 MNHEY, CDR2 SMNVEV (reference sequence). The CDR3 contains 16 residues. Trimming left V 6 bases short and J 2 bases short, with 17 bases between. This entry is derived from a study of shared clonotypes between healthy human individuals. Study summary: CD4 naive and memory got three plates each, CD8 naive two, CD8 memory one. Study-level results: Deeper or shallower sequencing was expected to change how clonotypes are shared among donors.

The assay was immunoSEQ multiplex PCR, and TCRdb's table has in-frame clones only and misses some. The table records a few million clones, approximately 90% of them present only once. The chain uses TRBV27 and TRBJ1-5; tentatively, D is TRBD1 (6 bases). The sequenced sample consisted of naive CD4+ T cells sorted from blood. Noted subset: CD45RA+ positively selected. This clonotype originated in a man aged 18 to 29 in good health. The CDR3 protein is CASSLRGPGGNQPQHF. The CDR3 DNA reads TGTGCCAGCAGCCTCCGGGGGCCGGGCGGCAATCAGCCCCAGCATTTT.